This T cell receptor (beta chain) was sequenced in a study of identical twins. Overall study findings and caveats: Conclusions leaned on cross-sectional statistical analysis and did not track the same donors over time. Abundant cord blood beta clonotypes carried fewer insertions; memory repertoires showed none.

Comment on this clonotype: Its antigen is unidentified. This may arise from a read error, as a much more abundant clone is one base away.

Template switching supplied a universal primer site; unique molecular identifiers were carried on the cDNA. MiXCR, applied by TCRdb to the 5' RACE reads, yields one record per CDR3 protein. This sample yields a few hundred thousand distinct CDR3 sequences, of which approximately 8.3% are seen a single time; 2.5% to 3.5% belongs to the top ten. The sample was also reused in another study, on yellow fever vaccine responses in identical twins.

This clonotype was sampled from a young woman in good health. The sequencing sample was made of CD8+ T cells sorted from blood.

The CDR3 reads CAISRVYDEQFF. CDR3 DNA: TGTGCCATCAGCAGAGTATATGATGAGCAGTTCTTC. The genes are TRBV15 and TRBJ2-1, with D uncertain. Germline V gene data show CDR1 as LNHNV and CDR2 as YYDKDF (reference sequence). The CDR3 contains 12 residues.